The present TCR beta chain was sequenced within a study of cytomegalovirus exposure and HLA in healthy donors. Trimming cost V 2 bases and J 8 bases, with 10 bases left between them. The CDR3 is 12 residues long. Germline lookup yields CDR1 SQVTM and CDR2 ANQGSEA. Both 60 Vbeta primers and 13 Jbeta primers went into the PCR. Method: immunoSEQ multiplex PCR; TCRdb's copy keeps in-frame clones and lacks some. Of roughly 180,000 clones in the sample, about 80% are singletons; the top ten hold more than 3.5%. V is TRBV29-1 and J is TRBJ1-3, with a possible D match to TRBD1 (5 bases). This clonotype originated in a woman aged 60-75 years in good health and CMV-seropositive. Sequenced: PBMCs. The CDR3 sequence: CSVETRADTIYF. CDR3 nucleotide sequence: TGCAGCGTTGAAACCAGGGCGGACACCATATATTTT.